This record looks at one T cell receptor beta chain sequence and its context. V was clipped by 10 bases and J by 7 bases, with 20 bases between them. Germline V gives CDR1 LNHDA, CDR2 SQIVND (reference sequence). This CDR3 contains 14 residues. This sample is drawn from a study of T cells in Graves' hyperthyroidism and ophthalmopathy. At the level of the study: Peripheral blood samples were taken at initial diagnosis, prior to any treatment.

Researchers amplified the TCR beta CDR3 regions from RNA transcripts. Initially, a first-round RT-PCR of the TCR CDR3 employed the HTBI primer set. TCRdb re-analysed the multiplex PCR reads in MiXCR, keeping a single row per CDR3 protein. In the table there are 330,000 or so distinct CDR3 sequences, roughly 18% of which are singletons. This receptor was taken from a man aged 45-60 years with Graves' ophthalmopathy. The sequenced material came from blood. The chain carries TRBV19 and TRBJ2-1; no firm D call. This CDR3 reads CATNPGPWVNEQFF. The CDR3 nucleotides are TGTGCCACCAACCCGGGCCCATGGGTTAATGAGCAGTTCTTC.